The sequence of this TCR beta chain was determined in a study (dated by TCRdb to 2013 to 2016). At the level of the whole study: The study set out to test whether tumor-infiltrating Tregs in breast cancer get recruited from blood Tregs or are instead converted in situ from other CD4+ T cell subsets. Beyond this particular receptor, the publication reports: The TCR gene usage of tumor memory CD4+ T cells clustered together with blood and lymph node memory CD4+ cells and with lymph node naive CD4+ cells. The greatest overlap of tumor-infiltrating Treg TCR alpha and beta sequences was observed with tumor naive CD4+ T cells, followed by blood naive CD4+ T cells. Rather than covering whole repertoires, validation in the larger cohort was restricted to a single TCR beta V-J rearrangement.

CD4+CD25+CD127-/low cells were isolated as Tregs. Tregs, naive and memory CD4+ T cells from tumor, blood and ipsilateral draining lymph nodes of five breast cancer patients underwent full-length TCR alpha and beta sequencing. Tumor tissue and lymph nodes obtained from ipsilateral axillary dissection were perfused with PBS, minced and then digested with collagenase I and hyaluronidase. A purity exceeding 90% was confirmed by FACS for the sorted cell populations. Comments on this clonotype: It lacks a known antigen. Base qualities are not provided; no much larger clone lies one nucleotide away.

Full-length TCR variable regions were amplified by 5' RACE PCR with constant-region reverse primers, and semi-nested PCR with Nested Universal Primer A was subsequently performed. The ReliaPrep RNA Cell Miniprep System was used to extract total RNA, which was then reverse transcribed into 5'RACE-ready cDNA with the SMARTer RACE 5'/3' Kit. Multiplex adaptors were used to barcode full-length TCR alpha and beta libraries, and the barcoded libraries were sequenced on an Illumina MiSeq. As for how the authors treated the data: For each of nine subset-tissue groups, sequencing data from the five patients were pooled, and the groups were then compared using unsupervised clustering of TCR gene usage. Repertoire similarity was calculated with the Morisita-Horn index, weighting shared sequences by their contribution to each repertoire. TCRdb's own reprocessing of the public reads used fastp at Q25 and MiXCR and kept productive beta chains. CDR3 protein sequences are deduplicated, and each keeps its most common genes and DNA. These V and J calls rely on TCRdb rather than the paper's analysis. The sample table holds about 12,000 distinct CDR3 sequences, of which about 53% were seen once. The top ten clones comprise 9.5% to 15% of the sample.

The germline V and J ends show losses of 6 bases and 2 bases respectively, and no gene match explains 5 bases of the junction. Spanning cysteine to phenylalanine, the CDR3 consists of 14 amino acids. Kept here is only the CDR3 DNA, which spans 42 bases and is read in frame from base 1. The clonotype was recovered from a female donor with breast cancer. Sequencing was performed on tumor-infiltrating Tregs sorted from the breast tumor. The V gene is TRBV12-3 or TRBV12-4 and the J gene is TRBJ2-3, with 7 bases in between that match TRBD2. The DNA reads TGTGCCAGCAGCACGCGGGAGTCCACAGATACGCAGTATTTT. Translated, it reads CASSTRESTDTQYF.